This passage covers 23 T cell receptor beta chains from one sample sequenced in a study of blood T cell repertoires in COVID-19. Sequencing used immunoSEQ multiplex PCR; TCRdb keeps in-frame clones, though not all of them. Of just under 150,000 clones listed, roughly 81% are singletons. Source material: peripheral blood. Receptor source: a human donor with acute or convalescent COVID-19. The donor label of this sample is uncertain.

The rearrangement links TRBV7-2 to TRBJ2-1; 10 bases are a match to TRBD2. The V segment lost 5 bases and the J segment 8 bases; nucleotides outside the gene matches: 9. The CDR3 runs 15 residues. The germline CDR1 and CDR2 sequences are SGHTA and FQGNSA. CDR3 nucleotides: TGTGCCAGCAGCCTCCAAGCGGGAGGGTCTTATGAGCAGTTCTTC. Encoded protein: CASSLQAGGSYEQFF.

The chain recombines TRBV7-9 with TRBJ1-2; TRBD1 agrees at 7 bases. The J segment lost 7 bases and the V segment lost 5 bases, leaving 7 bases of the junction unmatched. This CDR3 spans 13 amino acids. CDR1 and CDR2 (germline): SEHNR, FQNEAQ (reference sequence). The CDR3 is CASSQQGKAGYTF. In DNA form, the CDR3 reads TGTGCCAGCAGCCAACAGGGGAAGGCTGGCTACACCTTC.

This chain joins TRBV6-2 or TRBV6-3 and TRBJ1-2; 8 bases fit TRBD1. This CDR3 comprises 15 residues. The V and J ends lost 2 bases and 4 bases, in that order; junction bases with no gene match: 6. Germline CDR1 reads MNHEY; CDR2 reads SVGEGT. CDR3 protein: CASSYVTGGSYGYTF. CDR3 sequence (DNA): TGTGCCAGCAGTTACGTCACAGGGGGGAGCTATGGCTACACCTTC.

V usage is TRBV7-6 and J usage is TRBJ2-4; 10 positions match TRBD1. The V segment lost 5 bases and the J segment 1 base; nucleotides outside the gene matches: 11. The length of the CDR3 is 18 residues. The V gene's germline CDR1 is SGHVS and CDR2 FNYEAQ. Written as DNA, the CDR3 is TGTGCCAGCAGCCCATCCGGGACAGGGGCAGTGGCCAAAAACATTCAGTACTTC. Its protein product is CASSPSGTGAVAKNIQYF.

The CDR3, as DNA: TGTGCCAGCCTGGGAAGGGGCGGAGTGAATGAAGCTTTCTTT. This codes for CASLGRGGVNEAFF. The chain is built from TRBV28 and TRBJ1-1, with a weak D call TRBD1 (5 bases). The germline gives CDR1 MDHEN, CDR2 SYDVKM. The CDR3 is 14 amino acids. V lost 8 bases, J lost 7 bases, and 20 bases lay in between.

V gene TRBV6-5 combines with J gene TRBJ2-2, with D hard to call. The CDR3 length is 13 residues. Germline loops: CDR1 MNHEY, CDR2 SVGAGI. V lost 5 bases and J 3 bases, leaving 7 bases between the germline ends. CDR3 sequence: CASSRSDTGELFF. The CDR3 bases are TGTGCCAGCAGTCGTTCGGACACCGGGGAGCTGTTTTTT.

DNA of the CDR3: TGTGCCAGCAGCCCAGAGGGGGATAGCAATCAGCCCCAGCATTTT. Residues: CASSPEGDSNQPQHF. The chain combines TRBV2 with TRBJ1-5, with TRBD1 as a possible D gene (6 bases). The germline V gene has CDR1 SNHLY and CDR2 FYNNEI. The V end was cut by 6 bases, the J end by 0 bases, with 12 bases between. CDR3 length: 15 residues.

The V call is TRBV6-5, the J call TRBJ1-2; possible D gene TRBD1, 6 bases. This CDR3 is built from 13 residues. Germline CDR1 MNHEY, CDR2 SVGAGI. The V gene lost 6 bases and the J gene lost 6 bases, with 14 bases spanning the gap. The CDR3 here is CASRPDRFDGYTF. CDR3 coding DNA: TGTGCCAGCAGACCCGACAGGTTCGATGGCTACACCTTC.

CDR3 residues: CASVQGFSGNTIYF. The CDR3 DNA reads as TGTGCCAGCGTTCAGGGGTTCTCTGGAAACACCATATATTTT. This sequence joins TRBV6-5 and TRBJ1-3; TRBD1 is a possible D gene (6 bases). The CDR3 contains 14 residues. The V and J ends lost 8 bases and 0 bases respectively, with 11 bases between them. The V gene's germline CDR1 is MNHEY and CDR2 SVGAGI.

The CDR3 DNA follows: TGTGCCTGGAGTGTTAGGCCAGGGGATATCTATGGCTACACCTTC. Translating it yields CAWSVRPGDIYGYTF. The chain joins TRBV30 to TRBJ1-2; tentative D call: TRBD1 (6 bases). The germline CDR1 and CDR2 sequences are GTSNPN and SVGIG (reference sequence). V was clipped by 0 bases and J by 4 bases, with 15 bases between them. The CDR3 spans 15 residues.

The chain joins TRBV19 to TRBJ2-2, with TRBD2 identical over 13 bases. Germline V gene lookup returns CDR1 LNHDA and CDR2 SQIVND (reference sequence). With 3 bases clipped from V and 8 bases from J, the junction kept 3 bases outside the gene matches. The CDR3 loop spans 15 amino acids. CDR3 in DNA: TGTGCCAGTAGTATCGGACTAGCGGGGGTGGGGGAGCTGTTTTTT. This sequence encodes CASSIGLAGVGELFF.

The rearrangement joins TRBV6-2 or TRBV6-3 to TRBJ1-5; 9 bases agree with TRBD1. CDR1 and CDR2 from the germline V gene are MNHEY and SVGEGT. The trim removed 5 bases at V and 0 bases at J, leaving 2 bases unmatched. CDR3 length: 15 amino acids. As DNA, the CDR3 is TGTGCCAGCAGTGGGACAGGGACTAGCAATCAGCCCCAGCATTTT. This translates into CASSGTGTSNQPQHF.

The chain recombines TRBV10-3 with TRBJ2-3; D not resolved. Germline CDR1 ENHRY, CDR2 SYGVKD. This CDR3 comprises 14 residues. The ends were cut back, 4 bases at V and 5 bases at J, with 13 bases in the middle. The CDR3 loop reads CAISVRLLEDTQYF. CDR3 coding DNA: TGTGCCATCAGTGTTCGACTCCTAGAAGATACGCAGTATTTT.

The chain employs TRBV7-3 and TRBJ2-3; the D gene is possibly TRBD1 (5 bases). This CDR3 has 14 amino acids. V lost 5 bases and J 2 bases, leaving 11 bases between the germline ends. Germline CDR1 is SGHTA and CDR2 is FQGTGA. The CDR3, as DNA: TGTGCCAGCAGCCCAGACAGCTACACAGATACGCAGTATTTT. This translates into CASSPDSYTDTQYF. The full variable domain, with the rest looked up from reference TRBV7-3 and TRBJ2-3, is GAGVSQTPSNKVTEKGKYVELRCDPISGHTALYWYRQSLGQGPEFLIYFQGTGAADDSGLPNDRFFAVRPEGSVSTLKIQRTERGDSAVYLCASSPDSYTDTQYFGPGTRLTVL.

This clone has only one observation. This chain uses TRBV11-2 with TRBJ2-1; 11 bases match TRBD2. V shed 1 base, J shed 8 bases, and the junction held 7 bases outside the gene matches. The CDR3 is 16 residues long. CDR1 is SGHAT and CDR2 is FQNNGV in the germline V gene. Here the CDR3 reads CASSLGSLAGGYEQFF. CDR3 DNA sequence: TGTGCCAGCAGCTTAGGCTCCCTAGCGGGGGGATATGAGCAGTTCTTC. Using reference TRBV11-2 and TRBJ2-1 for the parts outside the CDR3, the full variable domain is EAGVAQSPRYKIIEKRQSVAFWCNPISGHATLYWYQQILGQGPKLLIQFQNNGVVDDSQLPKDRFSAERLKGVDSTLKIQPAKLEDSAVYLCASSLGSLAGGYEQFFGPGTRLTVL.

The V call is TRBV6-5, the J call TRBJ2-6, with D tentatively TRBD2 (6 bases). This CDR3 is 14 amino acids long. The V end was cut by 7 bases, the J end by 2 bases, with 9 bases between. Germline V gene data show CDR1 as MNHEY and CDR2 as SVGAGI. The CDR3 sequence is CASMGGTGANVLTF. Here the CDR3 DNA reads TGTGCCAGCATGGGGGGAACTGGGGCCAACGTCCTGACTTTC.

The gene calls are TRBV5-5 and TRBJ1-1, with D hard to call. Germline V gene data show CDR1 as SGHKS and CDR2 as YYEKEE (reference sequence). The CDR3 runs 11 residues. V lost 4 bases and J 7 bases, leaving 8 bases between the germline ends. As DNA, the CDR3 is TGTGCCAGCAGCGCTTACAGTGAAGCTTTCTTT. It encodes CASSAYSEAFF.

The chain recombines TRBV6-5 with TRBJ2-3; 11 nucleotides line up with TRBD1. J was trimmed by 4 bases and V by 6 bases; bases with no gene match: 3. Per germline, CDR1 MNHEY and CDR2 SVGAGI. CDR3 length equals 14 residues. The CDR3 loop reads CASRRTGGADTQYF. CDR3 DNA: TGTGCCAGCAGAAGGACAGGGGGCGCAGATACGCAGTATTTT.

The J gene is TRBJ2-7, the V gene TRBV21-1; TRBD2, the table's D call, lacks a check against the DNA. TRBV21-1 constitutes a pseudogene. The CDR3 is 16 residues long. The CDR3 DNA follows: TGTGCCAGCAGCCCACTGGTGGGCGGGAGATCTTACGAGCAGTACGTC. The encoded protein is CASSPLVGGRSYEQYV.

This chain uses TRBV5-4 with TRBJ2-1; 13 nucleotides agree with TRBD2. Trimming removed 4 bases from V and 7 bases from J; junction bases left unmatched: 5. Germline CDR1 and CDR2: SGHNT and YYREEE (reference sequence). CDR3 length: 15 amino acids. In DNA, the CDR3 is TGTGCCAGCAGCCGGACTAGCGGGAGATCGAATGAGCAGTTCTTC. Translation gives CASSRTSGRSNEQFF. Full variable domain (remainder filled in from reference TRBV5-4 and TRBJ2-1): ETGVTQSPTHLIKTRGQQVTLRCSSQSGHNTVSWYQQALGQGPQFIFQYYREEENGRGNFPPRFSGLQFPNYSSELNVNALELDDSALYLCASSRTSGRSNEQFFGPGTRLTVL.

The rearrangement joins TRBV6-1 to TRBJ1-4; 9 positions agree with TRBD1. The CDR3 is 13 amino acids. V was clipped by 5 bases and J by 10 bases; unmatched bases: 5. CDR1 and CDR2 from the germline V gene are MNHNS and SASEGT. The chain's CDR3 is CASSYGTGPKLFF. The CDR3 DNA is TGTGCCAGCAGTTATGGGACAGGGCCAAAACTGTTTTTT.

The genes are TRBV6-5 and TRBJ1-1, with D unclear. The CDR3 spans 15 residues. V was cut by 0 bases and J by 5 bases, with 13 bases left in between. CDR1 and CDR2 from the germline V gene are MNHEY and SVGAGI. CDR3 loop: CASSYSSVFGTEAFF. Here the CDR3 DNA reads TGTGCCAGCAGTTACTCGAGCGTTTTCGGAACTGAAGCTTTCTTT.

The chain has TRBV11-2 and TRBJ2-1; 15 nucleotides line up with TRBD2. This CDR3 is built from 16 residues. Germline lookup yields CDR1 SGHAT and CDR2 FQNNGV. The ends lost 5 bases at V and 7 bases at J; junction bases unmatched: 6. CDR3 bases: TGTGCCAGCAGCCAGCCCGGGACTAGCGGGGGGAATGAGCAGTTCTTC. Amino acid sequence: CASSQPGTSGGNEQFF.